The rows below give T cell receptor beta chains drawn from one sample of a study of shared clonotypes between healthy human individuals. Repertoires were generated with immunoSEQ multiplex PCR, while TCRdb's copy carries only in-frame clones and drops some. The data contain 2 million or so clones, around 96% of them seen just once; the ten biggest clones take up 0.9% to 1.3%. The sequencing sample was made of naive CD8+ T cells sorted from blood. These receptors all stem from a young man in good health. Both conserved end residues are part of each CDR3. A D gene is named only where the DNA matches it firmly. Clone size is shown for a subset of rows, as once, few, many or a class of expanded clone.

NA	TRBV4-2	TRBJ2-7	NA	CASSQDPGLLSYEQYF	TGTGCCAGCAGCCAAGATCCGGGACTCCTCTCCTACGAGCAGTACTTC
TRBD1	TRBV28	TRBJ2-4	NA	CASSIDRGYNIQYF	TGTGCCAGCAGTATAGACAGGGGATACAACATTCAGTACTTC
TRBD2	TRBV7-8	TRBJ2-1	NA	CASSWRGLAGALVNEQFF	TGTGCCAGCAGCTGGAGGGGACTAGCGGGAGCACTGGTGAATGAGCAGTTCTTC
NA	TRBV5-4	TRBJ2-3	once	CASSLQGPTDTQYF	TGTGCCAGCAGCTTGCAGGGTCCTACAGATACGCAGTATTTT
TRBD2	TRBV5-4	TRBJ2-1	NA	CASSFRTSFGEQFF	TGTGCCAGCAGCTTTCGGACTAGTTTCGGAGAGCAGTTCTTC
NA	TRBV14	TRBJ2-7	NA	CASSQLLAYEQYF	TGTGCCAGCAGCCAGTTACTAGCTTACGAGCAGTACTTC
NA	TRBV29-1	TRBJ2-3	NA	CSLGGSDTQYF	TGCAGCTTGGGTGGTTCAGATACGCAGTATTTT
NA	TRBV6-5	TRBJ1-5	once	CASSYGSGVDQPQHF	TGTGCCAGCAGTTACGGATCAGGGGTGGATCAGCCCCAGCATTTT
NA	TRBV21-1	TRBJ2-7	once	CASAPEGPGGTYEQYF	TGTGCCAGCGCTCCGGAAGGGCCAGGGGGGACCTACGAGCAGTACTTC
NA	TRBV10-3	TRBJ1-1	NA	CAISDGQINTEAFF	TGTGCCATCAGTGACGGACAGATAAACACTGAAGCTTTCTTT
TRBD1	TRBV7-9	TRBJ2-7	NA	CASSLQGATSYEQYF	TGTGCCAGCAGCTTACAGGGGGCAACCTCCTACGAGCAGTACTTC
NA	TRBV5-4	TRBJ2-3	NA	CASSFGGGDTQYF	TGTGCCAGCAGCTTCGGGGGCGGAGATACGCAGTATTTT
TRBD1	TRBV2	TRBJ2-3	NA	CASSELRVRGTDTQYF	TGTGCCAGCAGTGAATTGCGTGTCAGGGGGACAGATACGCAGTATTTT
NA	TRBV21-1	TRBJ2-2	NA	CASSINRGRGELFF	TGTGCCAGCAGCATTAACAGGGGCCGCGGGGAGCTGTTTTTT
NA	TRBV10-3	TRBJ2-3	NA	CAISRVLGGDTDTQYF	TGTGCCATCAGTCGGGTGTTGGGCGGGGACACAGATACGCAGTATTTT
NA	TRBV28	TRBJ1-5	few	CASSLFGAYNQPQHF	TGTGCCAGCAGTTTATTCGGGGCCTACAATCAGCCCCAGCATTTT
NA	TRBV5-1	TRBJ2-5	NA	CASSLEGGVVETQYF	TGCGCCAGCAGCTTGGAGGGGGGCGTCGTAGAGACCCAGTACTTC
NA	TRBV6-5	TRBJ2-2	NA	CASKSPLGNTGELFF	TGTGCCAGCAAATCCCCTCTAGGGAACACCGGGGAGCTGTTTTTT
NA	TRBV7-9	TRBJ2-3	once	CASSYAEATDTQYF	TGTGCCAGCAGTTACGCGGAGGCCACAGATACGCAGTATTTT
TRBD1	TRBV7-9	TRBJ2-7	NA	CASSLAPGQAAIEQYF	TGTGCCAGCAGCTTAGCCCCGGGACAGGCCGCAATCGAGCAGTACTTC
NA	TRBV19	TRBJ1-5	NA	CASSISLQPQHF	TGTGCCAGTAGTATATCTTTGCAGCCCCAGCATTTT
NA	TRBV19	TRBJ1-1	NA	CARRIGAFF	TGTGCCAGGCGAATCGGAGCTTTCTTT
NA	TRBV9	TRBJ2-7	NA	CASSVAQGAGNEQYF	TGTGCCAGCAGCGTAGCTCAGGGTGCTGGGAACGAGCAGTACTTC
NA	TRBV19	TRBJ2-5	NA	CASSIDSEETQYF	TGTGCCAGTAGTATAGATTCCGAAGAGACCCAGTACTTC
TRBD2	TRBV29-1	TRBJ2-1	NA	CSVLAGETYNEQFF	TGCAGCGTCTTAGCGGGAGAGACGTACAATGAGCAGTTCTTC
TRBD1	TRBV6-5	TRBJ1-1	NA	CASSYTTGAGTEAFF	TGTGCCAGCAGTTACACCACAGGGGCGGGGACTGAAGCTTTCTTT
NA	TRBV30	TRBJ2-7	NA	CAWSVGRGYEQYF	TGTGCCTGGAGTGTCGGCAGGGGCTACGAGCAGTACTTC
NA	TRBV6-1	TRBJ2-5	NA	CASSRVWVDQETQYF	TGTGCCAGCAGTAGAGTTTGGGTAGATCAAGAGACCCAGTACTTC
NA	TRBV2	TRBJ2-3	NA	CASSRWPTSGTDTQYF	TGTGCCAGCAGTAGATGGCCGACTTCGGGCACAGATACGCAGTATTTT
NA	TRBV5-1	TRBJ2-1	NA	CASSDLGEQFF	TGCGCCAGCAGCGATCTAGGTGAGCAGTTCTTC
NA	TRBV7-6	TRBJ1-6	NA	CASSSPGGRDSPLHF	TGTGCCAGCAGCTCCCCGGGGGGCAGGGATTCACCCCTCCACTTT
TRBD2	TRBV11-2	TRBJ2-7	NA	CASSLESSGVAYEQYF	TGTGCCAGCAGCTTAGAATCCAGCGGGGTGGCTTACGAGCAGTACTTC
NA	TRBV13	TRBJ2-3	NA	CASSPWGSGADTQYF	TGTGCCAGCAGCCCCTGGGGTAGCGGTGCAGATACGCAGTATTTT
NA	TRBV6-9	TRBJ2-7	once	CASRTPHAGPHEQYF	TGTGCCAGCCGTACCCCCCACGCGGGGCCCCACGAGCAGTACTTC
TRBD2	TRBV4-1	TRBJ2-1	NA	CASSPTGLAVGEQFF	TGCGCCAGCAGCCCCACTGGACTAGCTGTCGGTGAGCAGTTCTTC
NA	TRBV6-5	TRBJ2-3	NA	CASSFDPGDTQYF	TGTGCCAGCAGTTTCGACCCGGGAGATACGCAGTATTTT
NA	TRBV9	TRBJ1-1	NA	CASSPGAMGTEAFF	TGTGCCAGCAGCCCCGGGGCCATGGGCACTGAAGCTTTCTTT
TRBD1	TRBV5-1	TRBJ1-3	NA	CASSGTGGNTIYF	TGCGCCAGCAGCGGGACAGGGGGCAACACCATATATTTT
NA	TRBV6-5	TRBJ2-3	NA	CASSYYVGSTDTQYF	TGTGCCAGCAGTTACTACGTCGGCAGCACAGATACGCAGTATTTT
NA	TRBV6-1	TRBJ2-7	NA	CASSEDGGAPYEQYF	TGTGCCAGCAGTGAAGATGGCGGGGCTCCCTACGAGCAGTACTTC
NA	TRBV18	TRBJ1-1	NA	CASSPNGTRAFF	TGTGCCAGCTCACCTAACGGGACACGCGCTTTCTTT
TRBD2	TRBV19	TRBJ2-7	NA	CASSINRLAVYEQYF	TGTGCCAGTAGTATCAATCGGCTAGCGGTCTACGAGCAGTACTTC
TRBD2	TRBV7-9	TRBJ2-3	NA	CASSLTSSGRATDTQYF	TGTGCCAGCAGCTTAACGTCTAGCGGGAGGGCCACAGATACGCAGTATTTT
NA	TRBV21-1	TRBJ2-7	NA	CASSLQGRGAGVLNYEQYF	TGTGCCAGCAGCCTGCAGGGACGGGGAGCGGGAGTTCTTAATTACGAGCAGTACTTC
TRBD2	TRBV7-9	TRBJ2-1	NA	CASSQGGVLENEQFF	TGTGCCAGCAGCCAGGGAGGGGTCCTGGAAAATGAGCAGTTCTTC
NA	TRBV27	TRBJ2-7	NA	CASSPWSGRVYEQYF	TGTGCCAGCAGTCCCTGGAGCGGAAGAGTTTACGAGCAGTACTTC
NA	TRBV6-5	TRBJ1-5	NA	CASRDGLGNQPQHF	TGTGCCAGCAGAGACGGCTTGGGCAATCAGCCCCAGCATTTT
TRBD2	TRBV4-1	TRBJ2-5	NA	CASSLSGTSGGQETQYF	TGCGCCAGCAGCCTAAGCGGTACTAGCGGGGGCCAAGAGACCCAGTACTTC
NA	TRBV6-1	TRBJ2-7	NA	CASSETYGTVSSYEQYF	TGTGCCAGCAGTGAAACATATGGGACGGTCAGCTCCTACGAGCAGTACTTC
NA	TRBV4-1	TRBJ1-1	NA	CASSRHAGGRTEAFF	TGCGCCAGCAGCCGCCACGCGGGGGGGAGGACTGAAGCTTTCTTT